The entry below describes one T cell receptor (beta chain). The CDR3 covers 16 residues. With 5 bases removed from V and 1 base from J, the gap between germline ends came to 18 bases. Per the germline V gene, CDR1 is SGHAT and CDR2 is FQDESV (reference sequence). The data were obtained in a study of shared clonotypes between healthy human individuals. Sequenced by immunoSEQ multiplex PCR; TCRdb stores in-frame clones only, minus some. The sample holds roughly 1 million clones, around 76% seen once. The sequence derives from a man aged 18 to 29 in good health. This chain uses TRBV11-1 with TRBJ2-7; D is possibly TRBD2 (6 bases). Material for sequencing was memory CD4+ T cells sorted from blood. Subset meaning: CD45RA-negative fraction. The CDR3 bases are TGTGCCAGCAGCCCGGGCGCCGGGACTTCTTCCTACGAGCAGTACTTC. Protein product: CASSPGAGTSSYEQYF. Full variable domain (rest looked up from reference TRBV11-1 and TRBJ2-7): EAEVAQSPRYKITEKSQAVAFWCDPISGHATLYWYRQILGQGPELLVQFQDESVVDDSQLPKDRFSAERLKGVDSTLKIQPAELGDSAMYLCASSPGAGTSSYEQYFGPGTRLTVT.